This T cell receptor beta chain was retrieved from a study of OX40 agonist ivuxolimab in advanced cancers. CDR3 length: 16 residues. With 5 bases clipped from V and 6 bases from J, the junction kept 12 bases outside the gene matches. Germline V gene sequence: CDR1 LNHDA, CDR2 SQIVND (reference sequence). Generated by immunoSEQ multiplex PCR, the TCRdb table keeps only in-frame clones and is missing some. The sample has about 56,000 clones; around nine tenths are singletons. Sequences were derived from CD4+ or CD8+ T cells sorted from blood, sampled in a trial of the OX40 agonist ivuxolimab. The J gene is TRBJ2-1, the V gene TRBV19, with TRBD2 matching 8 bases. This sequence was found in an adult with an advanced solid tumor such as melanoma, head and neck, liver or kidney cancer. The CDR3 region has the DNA TGTGCCAGTAGTTCCCTCCCGGGACTAGAGCCCAATGAGCAGTTCTTC. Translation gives CASSSLPGLEPNEQFF.